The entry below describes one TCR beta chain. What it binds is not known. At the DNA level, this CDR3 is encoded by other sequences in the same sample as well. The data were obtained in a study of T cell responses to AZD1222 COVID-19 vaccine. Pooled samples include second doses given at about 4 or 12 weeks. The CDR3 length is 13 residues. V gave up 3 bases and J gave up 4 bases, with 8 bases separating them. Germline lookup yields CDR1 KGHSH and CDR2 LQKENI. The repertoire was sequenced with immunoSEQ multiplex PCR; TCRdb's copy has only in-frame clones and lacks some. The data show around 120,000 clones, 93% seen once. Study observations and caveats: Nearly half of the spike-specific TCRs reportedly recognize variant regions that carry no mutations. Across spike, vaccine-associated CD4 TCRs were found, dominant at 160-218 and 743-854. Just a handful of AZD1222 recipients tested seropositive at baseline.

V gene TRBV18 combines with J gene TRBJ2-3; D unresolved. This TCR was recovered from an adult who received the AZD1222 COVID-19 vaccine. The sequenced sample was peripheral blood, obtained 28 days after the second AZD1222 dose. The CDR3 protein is CASSPGLADTQYF. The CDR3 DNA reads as TGTGCCAGCTCACCGGGGTTAGCAGATACGCAGTATTTT.